The T cell receptor (beta chain) described here comes from a study of blood T cell repertoires in COVID-19. Profiled with immunoSEQ multiplex PCR; TCRdb holds only in-frame clones, not every one. The sample lists approximately 470,000 clones; around 90% were seen once. CDR1 SNHLY and CDR2 FYNNEI come from the germline V gene. CDR3 length: 14 residues. Deletions cut 5 bases from V and 8 bases from J, with 15 bases between. Only one count was recorded for this clone. Ages ranged from about 18 to 89 years, with residence in about 23 US areas. The J gene is TRBJ1-4, the V gene TRBV2, with a possible D match to TRBD1 (6 bases). The sample comprised PBMCs or T cells enriched from blood (not recorded which). This clonotype originated in a woman between 18 and 30 years old who had recovered from COVID-19. CDR3 DNA sequence: TGTGCCAGCAGTTTAGGACAGCTAAGGGAAAAACTGTTTTTT. The encoded protein is CASSLGQLREKLFF.